This T cell receptor (beta chain) was documented in a study of blood T cell repertoires in COVID-19. As for the study in general: The United States, Italy and Spain supplied acute and convalescent COVID-19 samples. Nucleic acid was either cDNA or gDNA, and it came from T cells, B-cell-depleted T cells, or PBMCs.

The study counted Cohort 3 donors as recovered given two negative PCRs, clearance, or symptom resolution. In its sample, this clone was seen once. In the authors' methods: The assay estimated nucleated cells by amplifying reference gene primers. The assay was immunoSEQ multiplex PCR, and TCRdb's table has in-frame clones only and misses some. The V and J calls and clone size come from that table; D and trimming were worked out from the DNA. In the table there are a few hundred thousand clones, about 90% of which are singletons. The CDR3 has 16 amino acids. Germline trimming cut 6 bases from V and 6 bases from J; bases unmatched to any gene: 10. Looked up from germline, CDR1 is MNHNY and CDR2 is SVGAGI (reference sequence).

The chain joins TRBV6-6 to TRBJ1-4, with 10 bases aligning to TRBD1. The specimen sequenced was PBMCs or T cells enriched from blood (not recorded which). This receptor was taken from a woman aged 25-40 years who had recovered from COVID-19. The CDR3: CASRPNTGTGDEKLFF. CDR3 DNA sequence: TGTGCCAGCAGACCCAACACCGGGACAGGGGATGAAAAACTGTTTTTT.